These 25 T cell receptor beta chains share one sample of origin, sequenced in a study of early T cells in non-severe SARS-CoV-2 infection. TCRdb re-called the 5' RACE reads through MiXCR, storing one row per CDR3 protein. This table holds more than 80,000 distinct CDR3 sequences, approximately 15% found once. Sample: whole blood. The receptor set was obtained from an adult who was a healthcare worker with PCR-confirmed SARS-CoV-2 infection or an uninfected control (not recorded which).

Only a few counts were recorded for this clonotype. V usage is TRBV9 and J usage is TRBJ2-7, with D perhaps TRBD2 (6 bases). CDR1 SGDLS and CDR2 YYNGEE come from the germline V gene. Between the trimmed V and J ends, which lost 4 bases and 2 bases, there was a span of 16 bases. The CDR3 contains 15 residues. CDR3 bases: TGTGCCAGCAGCCCAGAAGGACTACCAGCCTACGAGCAGTACTTC. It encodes CASSPEGLPAYEQYF.

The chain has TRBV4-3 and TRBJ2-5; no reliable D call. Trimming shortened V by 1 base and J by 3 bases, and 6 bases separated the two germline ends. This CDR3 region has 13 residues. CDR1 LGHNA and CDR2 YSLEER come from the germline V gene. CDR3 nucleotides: TGCGCCAGCAGCCAAGGCCTCAAAGAGACCCAGTACTTC. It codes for CASSQGLKETQYF.

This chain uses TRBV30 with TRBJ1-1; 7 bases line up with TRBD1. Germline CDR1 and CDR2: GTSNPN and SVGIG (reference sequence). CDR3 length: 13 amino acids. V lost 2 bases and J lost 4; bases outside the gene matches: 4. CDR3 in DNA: TGTGCCTGGAGTCTCCGGACAGGCACTGAAGCTTTCTTT. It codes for CAWSLRTGTEAFF.

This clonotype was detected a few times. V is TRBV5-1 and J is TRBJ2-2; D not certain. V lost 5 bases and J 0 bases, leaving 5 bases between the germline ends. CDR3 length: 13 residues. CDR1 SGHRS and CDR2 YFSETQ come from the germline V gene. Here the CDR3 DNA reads TGCGCCAGCAGGGGGACGAACACCGGGGAGCTGTTTTTT. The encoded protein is CASRGTNTGELFF.

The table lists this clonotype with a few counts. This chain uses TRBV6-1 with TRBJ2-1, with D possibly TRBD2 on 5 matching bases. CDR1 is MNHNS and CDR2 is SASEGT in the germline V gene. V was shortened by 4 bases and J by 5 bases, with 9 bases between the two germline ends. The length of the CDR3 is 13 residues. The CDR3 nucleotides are TGTGCCAGCAGTGCCGAGGGCCACAATGAGCAGTTCTTC. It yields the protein CASSAEGHNEQFF.

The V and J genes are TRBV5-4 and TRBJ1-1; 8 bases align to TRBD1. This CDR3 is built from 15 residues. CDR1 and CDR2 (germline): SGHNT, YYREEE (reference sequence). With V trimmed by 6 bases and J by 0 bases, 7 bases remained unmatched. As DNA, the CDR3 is TGTGCCAGCAACCTTGGACAGGGAATGAACACTGAAGCTTTCTTT. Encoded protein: CASNLGQGMNTEAFF.

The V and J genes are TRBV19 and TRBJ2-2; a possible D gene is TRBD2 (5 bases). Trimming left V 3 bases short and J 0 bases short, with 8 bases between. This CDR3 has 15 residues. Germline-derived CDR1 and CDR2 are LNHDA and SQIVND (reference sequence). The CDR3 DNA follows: TGTGCCAGTAGTATGACCGGGGCGAACACCGGGGAGCTGTTTTTT. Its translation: CASSMTGANTGELFF.

In DNA, the CDR3 is TGTGCCAGCAGCTCCTTTGAGGAGACCCAGTACTTC. It is translated as CASSSFEETQYF. The gene calls are TRBV5-4 and TRBJ2-5, with D uncertain. Trimming removed 3 bases at V and 5 bases at J, with 8 bases between. This CDR3 spans 12 amino acids. Germline V gene data show CDR1 as SGHNT and CDR2 as YYREEE (reference sequence). The complete variable domain, with remaining parts taken from reference TRBV5-4 and TRBJ2-5, reads ETGVTQSPTHLIKTRGQQVTLRCSSQSGHNTVSWYQQALGQGPQFIFQYYREEENGRGNFPPRFSGLQFPNYSSELNVNALELDDSALYLCASSSFEETQYFGPGTRLLVL.

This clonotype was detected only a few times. As DNA, the CDR3 is TGTGCCAGCAGCCGGCGGGACGGGGGGATCACAGATACGCAGTATTTT. Amino acid sequence: CASSRRDGGITDTQYF. The chain recombines TRBV5-4 with TRBJ2-3; 7 bases map to TRBD2. Germline lookup yields CDR1 SGHNT and CDR2 YYREEE (reference sequence). The V segment lost 4 bases and the J segment 2 bases; nucleotides outside the gene matches: 10. This CDR3 is 16 amino acids long.

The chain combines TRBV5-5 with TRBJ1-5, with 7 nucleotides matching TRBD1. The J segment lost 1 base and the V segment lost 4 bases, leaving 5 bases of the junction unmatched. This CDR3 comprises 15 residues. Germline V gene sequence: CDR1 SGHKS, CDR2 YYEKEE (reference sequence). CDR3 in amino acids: CASSQGTVSNQPQHF. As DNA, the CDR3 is TGTGCCAGCAGCCAGGGGACAGTGAGCAATCAGCCCCAGCATTTT. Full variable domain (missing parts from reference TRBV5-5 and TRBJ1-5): DAGVTQSPTHLIKTRGQQVTLRCSPISGHKSVSWYQQVLGQGPQFIFQYYEKEERGRGNFPDRFSARQFPNYSSELNVNALLLGDSALYLCASSQGTVSNQPQHFGDGTRLSIL.

CDR3: CSARAPGLAGTDTQYF. DNA for the CDR3: TGCAGTGCTAGAGCACCGGGACTAGCGGGCACAGATACGCAGTATTTT. The chain employs TRBV20-1 and TRBJ2-3, with 11 positions matching TRBD2. The germline V gene has CDR1 DFQATT and CDR2 SNEGSKA (reference sequence). The CDR3 loop spans 16 amino acids. The ends lost 1 base at V and 1 base at J; junction bases unmatched: 4.

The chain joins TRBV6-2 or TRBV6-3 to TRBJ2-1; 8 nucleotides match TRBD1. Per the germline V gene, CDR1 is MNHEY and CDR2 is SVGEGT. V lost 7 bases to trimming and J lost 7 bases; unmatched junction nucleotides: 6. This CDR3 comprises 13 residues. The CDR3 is CASTPTGENEQFF. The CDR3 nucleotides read TGTGCCAGCACCCCGACAGGGGAGAATGAGCAGTTCTTC.

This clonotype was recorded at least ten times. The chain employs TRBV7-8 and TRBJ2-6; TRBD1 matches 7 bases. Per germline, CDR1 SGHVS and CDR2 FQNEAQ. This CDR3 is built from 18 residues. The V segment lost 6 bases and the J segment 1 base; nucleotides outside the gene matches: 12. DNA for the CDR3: TGTGCCAGCAGGGCCCCGGGACAGTATCAATCTGGGGCCAACGTCCTGACTTTC. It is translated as CASRAPGQYQSGANVLTF. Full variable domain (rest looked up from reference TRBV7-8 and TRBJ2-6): GAGVSQSPRYKVAKRGQDVALRCDPISGHVSLFWYQQALGQGPEFLTYFQNEAQLDKSGLPSDRFFAERPEGSVSTLKIQRTQQEDSAVYLCASRAPGQYQSGANVLTFGAGSRLTVL.

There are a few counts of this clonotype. CDR3 DNA: TGCGCCAGCAGCTTGGGAGCAAATGAAAAACTGTTTTTT. It yields the protein CASSLGANEKLFF. V usage is TRBV5-1 and J usage is TRBJ1-4; unclear D gene. The V end was cut by 0 bases, the J end by 5 bases, with 5 bases between. Germline lookup yields CDR1 SGHRS and CDR2 YFSETQ. The CDR3 has 13 residues. The full variable domain, its missing parts supplied by reference TRBV5-1 and TRBJ1-4, is KAGVTQTPRYLIKTRGQQVTLSCSPISGHRSVSWYQQTPGQGLQFLFEYFSETQRNKGNFPGRFSGRQFSNSRSEMNVSTLELGDSALYLCASSLGANEKLFFGSGTQLSVL.

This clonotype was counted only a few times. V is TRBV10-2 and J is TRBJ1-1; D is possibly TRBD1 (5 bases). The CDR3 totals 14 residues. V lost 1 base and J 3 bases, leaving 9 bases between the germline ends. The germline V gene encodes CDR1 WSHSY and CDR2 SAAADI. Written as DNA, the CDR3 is TGCGCCAGCAGTGAGTATGGGGGTCACACTGAAGCTTTCTTT. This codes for CASSEYGGHTEAFF.

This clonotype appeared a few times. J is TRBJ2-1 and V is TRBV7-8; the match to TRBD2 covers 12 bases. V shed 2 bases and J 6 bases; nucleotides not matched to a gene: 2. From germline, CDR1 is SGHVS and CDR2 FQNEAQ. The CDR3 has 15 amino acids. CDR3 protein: CASSLSSGGANEQFF. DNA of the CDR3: TGTGCCAGCAGCTTATCTAGCGGGGGGGCCAATGAGCAGTTCTTC.

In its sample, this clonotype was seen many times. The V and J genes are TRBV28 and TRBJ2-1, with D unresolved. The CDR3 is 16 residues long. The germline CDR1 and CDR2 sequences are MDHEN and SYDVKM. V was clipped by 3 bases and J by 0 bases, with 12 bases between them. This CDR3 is CASSFYPPGSYNEQFF. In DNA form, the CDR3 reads TGTGCCAGCAGTTTTTACCCACCCGGCTCCTACAATGAGCAGTTCTTC.

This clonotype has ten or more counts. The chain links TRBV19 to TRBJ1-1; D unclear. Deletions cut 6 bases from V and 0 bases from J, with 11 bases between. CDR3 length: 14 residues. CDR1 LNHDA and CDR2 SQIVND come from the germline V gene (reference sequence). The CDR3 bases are TGTGCCAGTAGCCCCGGGTGGGTGAACACTGAAGCTTTCTTT. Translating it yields CASSPGWVNTEAFF.

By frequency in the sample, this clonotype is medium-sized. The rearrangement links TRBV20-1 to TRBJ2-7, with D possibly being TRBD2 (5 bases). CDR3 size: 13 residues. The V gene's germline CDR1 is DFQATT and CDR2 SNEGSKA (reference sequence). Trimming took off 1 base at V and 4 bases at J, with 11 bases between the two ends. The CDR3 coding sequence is TGCAGTGCTAGAGGCGGGCAGGATTACGAGCAGTACTTC. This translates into CSARGGQDYEQYF.

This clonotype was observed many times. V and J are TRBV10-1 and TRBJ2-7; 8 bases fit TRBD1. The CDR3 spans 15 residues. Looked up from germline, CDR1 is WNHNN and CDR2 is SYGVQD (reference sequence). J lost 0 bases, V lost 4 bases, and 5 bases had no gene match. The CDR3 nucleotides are TGCGCCAGCAGTGCCGGACAGGGTAGCTCCTACGAGCAGTACTTC. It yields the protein CASSAGQGSSYEQYF.

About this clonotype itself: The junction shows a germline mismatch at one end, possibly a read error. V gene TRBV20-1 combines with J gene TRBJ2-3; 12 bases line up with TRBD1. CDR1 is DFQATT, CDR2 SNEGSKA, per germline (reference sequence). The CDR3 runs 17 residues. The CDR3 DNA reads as TGCAGTGCTAGAGCCCATGGGGGGACAGGGGGCCCAGATATGCAGTATTTT. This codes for CSARAHGGTGGPDMQYF.

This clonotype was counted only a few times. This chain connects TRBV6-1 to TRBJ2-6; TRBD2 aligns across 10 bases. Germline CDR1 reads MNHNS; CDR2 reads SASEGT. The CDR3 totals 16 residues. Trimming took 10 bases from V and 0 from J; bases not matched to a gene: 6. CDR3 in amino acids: CATTLAGASGANVLTF. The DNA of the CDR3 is TGTGCCACAACCCTAGCGGGGGCCTCTGGGGCCAACGTCCTGACTTTC.

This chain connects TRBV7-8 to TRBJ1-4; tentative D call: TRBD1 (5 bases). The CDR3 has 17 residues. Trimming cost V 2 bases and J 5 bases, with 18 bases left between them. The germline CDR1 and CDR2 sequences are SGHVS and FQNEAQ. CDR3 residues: CASSLFGDGRQNEKLFF. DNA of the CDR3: TGTGCCAGCAGCTTATTCGGGGACGGACGGCAGAATGAAAAACTGTTTTTT.

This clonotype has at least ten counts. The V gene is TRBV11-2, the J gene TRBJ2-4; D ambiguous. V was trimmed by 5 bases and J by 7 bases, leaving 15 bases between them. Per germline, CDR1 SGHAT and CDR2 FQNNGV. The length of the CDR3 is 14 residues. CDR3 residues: CASSPRRGRNIQYF. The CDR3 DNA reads TGTGCCAGCAGCCCCCGCCGAGGCCGGAACATTCAGTACTTC.

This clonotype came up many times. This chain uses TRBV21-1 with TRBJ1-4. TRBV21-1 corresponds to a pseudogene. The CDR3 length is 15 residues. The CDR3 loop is CASSHSQGGNEKLFF. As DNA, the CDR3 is TGTGCCAGCAGCCATAGTCAAGGAGGGAATGAAAAACTGTTTTTT.